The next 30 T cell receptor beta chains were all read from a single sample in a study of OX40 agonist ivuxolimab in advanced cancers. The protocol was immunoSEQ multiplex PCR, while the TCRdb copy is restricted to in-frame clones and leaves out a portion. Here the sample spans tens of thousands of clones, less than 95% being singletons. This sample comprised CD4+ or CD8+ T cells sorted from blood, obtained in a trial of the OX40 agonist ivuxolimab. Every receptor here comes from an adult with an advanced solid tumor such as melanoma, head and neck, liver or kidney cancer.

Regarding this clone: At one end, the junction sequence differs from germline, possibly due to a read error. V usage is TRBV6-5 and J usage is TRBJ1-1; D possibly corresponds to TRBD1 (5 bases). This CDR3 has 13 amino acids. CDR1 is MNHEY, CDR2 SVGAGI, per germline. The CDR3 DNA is TGTGCCGGCAGAGGGGCTATGAACACTGAAGCTTTCTTT. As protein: CAGRGAMNTEAFF.

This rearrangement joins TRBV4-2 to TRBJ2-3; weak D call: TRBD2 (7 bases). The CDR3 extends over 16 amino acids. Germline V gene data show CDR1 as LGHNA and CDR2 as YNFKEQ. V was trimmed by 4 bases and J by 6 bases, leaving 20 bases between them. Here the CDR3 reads CASSPQGGGLIDTQYF. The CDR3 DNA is TGTGCCAGCAGCCCGCAAGGGGGGGGGTTAATCGATACGCAGTATTTT.

CDR3 bases: TGTGCCAGCATTAAAGGGGCTGCGACTAATGAAAAACTGTTTTTT. It translates to CASIKGAATNEKLFF. The chain carries TRBV6-1 and TRBJ1-4, with a weak D call TRBD1 (5 bases). The germline V and J ends were trimmed by 7 bases and 2 bases, with 14 bases remaining between them. CDR3 length: 15 residues. Germline V gene lookup returns CDR1 MNHNS and CDR2 SASEGT.

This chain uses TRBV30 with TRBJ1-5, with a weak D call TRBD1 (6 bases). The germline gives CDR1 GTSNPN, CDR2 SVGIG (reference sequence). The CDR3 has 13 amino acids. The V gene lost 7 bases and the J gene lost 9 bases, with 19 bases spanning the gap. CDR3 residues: CAFTGPIGWPQHF. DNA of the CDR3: TGTGCCTTCACAGGGCCGATCGGGTGGCCCCAGCATTTT.

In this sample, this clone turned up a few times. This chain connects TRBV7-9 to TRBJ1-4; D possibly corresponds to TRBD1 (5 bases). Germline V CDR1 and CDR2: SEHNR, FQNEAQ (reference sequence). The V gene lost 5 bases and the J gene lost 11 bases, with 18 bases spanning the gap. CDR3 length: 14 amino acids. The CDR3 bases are TGTGCCAGCAGCCAGGCTGGGGGAATACGGAAACTGTTTTTT. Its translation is CASSQAGGIRKLFF.

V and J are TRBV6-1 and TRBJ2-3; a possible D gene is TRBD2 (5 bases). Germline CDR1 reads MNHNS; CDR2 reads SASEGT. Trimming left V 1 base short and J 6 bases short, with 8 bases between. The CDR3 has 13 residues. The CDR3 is CASSEVRRDTQYF. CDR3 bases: TGTGCCAGCAGTGAAGTTCGGAGGGATACGCAGTATTTT.

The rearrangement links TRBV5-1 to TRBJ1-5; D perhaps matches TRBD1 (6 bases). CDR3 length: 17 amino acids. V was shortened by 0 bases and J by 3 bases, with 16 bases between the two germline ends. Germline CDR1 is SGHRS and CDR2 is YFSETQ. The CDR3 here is CASSLGRLGQINQPQHF. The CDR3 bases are TGCGCCAGCAGCTTGGGAAGGCTAGGACAGATCAATCAGCCCCAGCATTTT.

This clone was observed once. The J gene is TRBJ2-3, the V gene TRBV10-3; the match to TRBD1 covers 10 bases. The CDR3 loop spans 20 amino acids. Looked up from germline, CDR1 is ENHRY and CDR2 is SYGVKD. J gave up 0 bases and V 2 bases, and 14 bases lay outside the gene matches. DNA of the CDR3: TGTGCCATCAGTGAGGCCGGGACAGGGGTCCTGATTTCTAGCACAGATACGCAGTATTTT. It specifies CAISEAGTGVLISSTDTQYF.

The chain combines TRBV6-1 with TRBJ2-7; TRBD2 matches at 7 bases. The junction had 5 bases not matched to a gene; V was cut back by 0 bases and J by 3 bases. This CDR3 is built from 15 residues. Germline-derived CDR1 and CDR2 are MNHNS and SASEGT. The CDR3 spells CASSEAALADYEQYF. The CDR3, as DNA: TGTGCCAGCAGTGAAGCGGCCCTAGCGGACTACGAGCAGTACTTC.

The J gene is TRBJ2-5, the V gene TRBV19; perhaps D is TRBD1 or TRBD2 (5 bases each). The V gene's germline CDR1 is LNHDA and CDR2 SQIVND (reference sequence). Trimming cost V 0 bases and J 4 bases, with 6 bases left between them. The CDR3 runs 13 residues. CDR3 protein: CASSIERGETQYF. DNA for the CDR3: TGTGCCAGTAGTATAGAGAGGGGAGAGACCCAGTACTTC. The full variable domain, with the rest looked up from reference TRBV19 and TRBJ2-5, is DGGITQSPKYLFRKEGQNVTLSCEQNLNHDAMYWYRQDPGQGLRLIYYSQIVNDFQKGDIAEGYSVSREKKESFPLTVTSAQKNPTAFYLCASSIERGETQYFGPGTRLLVL.

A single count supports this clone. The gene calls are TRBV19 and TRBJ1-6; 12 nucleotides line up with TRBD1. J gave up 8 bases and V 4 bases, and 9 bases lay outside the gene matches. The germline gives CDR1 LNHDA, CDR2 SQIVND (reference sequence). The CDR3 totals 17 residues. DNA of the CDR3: TGTGCCAGTAGTACCCCGGGACAGGGGGCCGGGGATTCACCCCTCCACTTT. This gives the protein CASSTPGQGAGDSPLHF.

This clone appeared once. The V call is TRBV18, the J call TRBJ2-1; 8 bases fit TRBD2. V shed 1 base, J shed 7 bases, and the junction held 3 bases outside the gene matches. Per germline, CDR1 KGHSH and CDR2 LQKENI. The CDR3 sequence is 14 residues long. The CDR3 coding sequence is TGTGCCAGCTCACCACAACGCGGGGGGAATGAGCAGTTCTTC. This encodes CASSPQRGGNEQFF.

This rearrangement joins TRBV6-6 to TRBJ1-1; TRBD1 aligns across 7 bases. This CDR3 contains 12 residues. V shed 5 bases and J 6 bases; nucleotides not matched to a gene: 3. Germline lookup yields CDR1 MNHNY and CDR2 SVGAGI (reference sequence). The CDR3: CASSPTGSEAFF. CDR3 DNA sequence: TGTGCCAGCAGTCCGACAGGGTCTGAAGCTTTCTTT.

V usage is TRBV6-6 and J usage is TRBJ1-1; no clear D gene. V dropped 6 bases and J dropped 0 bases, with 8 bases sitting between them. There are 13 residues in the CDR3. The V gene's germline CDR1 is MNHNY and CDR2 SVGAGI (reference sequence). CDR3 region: CASSLDMNTEAFF. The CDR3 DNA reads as TGTGCCAGCAGCCTCGATATGAACACTGAAGCTTTCTTT.

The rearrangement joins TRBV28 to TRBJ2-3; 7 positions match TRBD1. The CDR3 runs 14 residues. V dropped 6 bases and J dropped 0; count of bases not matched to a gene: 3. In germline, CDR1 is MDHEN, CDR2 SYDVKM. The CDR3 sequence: CASSWDSSTDTQYF. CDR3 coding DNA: TGTGCCAGCAGCTGGGACAGTAGCACAGATACGCAGTATTTT.

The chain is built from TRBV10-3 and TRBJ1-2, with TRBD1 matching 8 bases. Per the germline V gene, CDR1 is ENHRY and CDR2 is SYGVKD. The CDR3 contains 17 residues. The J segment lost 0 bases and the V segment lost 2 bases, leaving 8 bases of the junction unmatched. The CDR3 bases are TGTGCCATCAGTGAGGGACAGGGAGTCGGGTCTAACTATGGCTACACCTTC. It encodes CAISEGQGVGSNYGYTF.

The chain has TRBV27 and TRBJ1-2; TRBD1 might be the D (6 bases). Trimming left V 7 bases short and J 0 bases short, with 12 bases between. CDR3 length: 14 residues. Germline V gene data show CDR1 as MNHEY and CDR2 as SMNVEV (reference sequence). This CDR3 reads CASKPGTTNYGYTF. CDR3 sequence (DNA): TGTGCCAGCAAACCCGGGACAACTAACTATGGCTACACCTTC.

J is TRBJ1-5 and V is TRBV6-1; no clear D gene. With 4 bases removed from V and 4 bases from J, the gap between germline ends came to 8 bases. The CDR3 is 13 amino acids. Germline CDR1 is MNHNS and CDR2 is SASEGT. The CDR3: CASSVEGNQPQHF. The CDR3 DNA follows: TGTGCCAGCAGTGTCGAAGGAAATCAGCCCCAGCATTTT.

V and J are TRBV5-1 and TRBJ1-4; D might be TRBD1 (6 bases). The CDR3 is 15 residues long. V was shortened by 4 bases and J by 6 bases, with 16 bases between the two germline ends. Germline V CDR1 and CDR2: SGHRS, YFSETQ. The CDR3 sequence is CASSPWGAQDEKLFF. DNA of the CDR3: TGCGCCAGCAGCCCCTGGGGGGCGCAGGATGAAAAACTGTTTTTT.

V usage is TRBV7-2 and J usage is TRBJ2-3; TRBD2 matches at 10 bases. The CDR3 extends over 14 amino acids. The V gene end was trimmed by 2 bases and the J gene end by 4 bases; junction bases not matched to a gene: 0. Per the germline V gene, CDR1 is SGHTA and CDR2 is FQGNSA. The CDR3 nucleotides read TGTGCCAGCAGCTTAAGCGGGGGGGCAGATACGCAGTATTTT. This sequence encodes CASSLSGGADTQYF.

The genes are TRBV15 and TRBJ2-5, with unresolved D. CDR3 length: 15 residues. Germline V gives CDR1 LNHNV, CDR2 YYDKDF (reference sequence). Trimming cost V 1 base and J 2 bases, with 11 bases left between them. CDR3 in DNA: TGTGCCACCAGCAGAGCCCGAGCTTTACAAGAGACCCAGTACTTC. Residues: CATSRARALQETQYF.

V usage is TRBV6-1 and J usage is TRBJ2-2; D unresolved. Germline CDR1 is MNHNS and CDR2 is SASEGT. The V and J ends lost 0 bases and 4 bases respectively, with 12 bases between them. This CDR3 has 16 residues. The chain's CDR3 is CASSEAARLGTGELFF. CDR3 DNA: TGTGCCAGCAGTGAAGCGGCGCGCCTGGGCACCGGGGAGCTGTTTTTT.

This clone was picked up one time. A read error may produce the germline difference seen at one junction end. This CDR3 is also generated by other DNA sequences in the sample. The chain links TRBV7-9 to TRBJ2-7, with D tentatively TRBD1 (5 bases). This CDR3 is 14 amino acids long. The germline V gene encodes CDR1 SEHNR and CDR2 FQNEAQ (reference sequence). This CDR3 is CASSLMTASYEQYF. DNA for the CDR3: TGTGCCAGTAGCTTAATGACAGCCTCCTACGAGCAGTACTTC.

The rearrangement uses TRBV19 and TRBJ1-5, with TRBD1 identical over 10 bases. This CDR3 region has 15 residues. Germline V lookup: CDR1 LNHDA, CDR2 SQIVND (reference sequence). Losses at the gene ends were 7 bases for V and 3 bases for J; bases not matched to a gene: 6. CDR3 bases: TGTGCCAGTACCAAGGGGACAGGGGACAATCAGCCCCAGCATTTT. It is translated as CASTKGTGDNQPQHF.

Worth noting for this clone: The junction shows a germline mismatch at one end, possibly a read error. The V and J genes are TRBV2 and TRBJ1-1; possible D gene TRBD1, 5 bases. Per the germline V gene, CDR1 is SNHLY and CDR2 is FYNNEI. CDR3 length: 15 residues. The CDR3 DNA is TGTGCCAGCAGCCTCCGGGGCCAGGTGAACATTGAAGCTTTCTTT. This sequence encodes CASSLRGQVNIEAFF.

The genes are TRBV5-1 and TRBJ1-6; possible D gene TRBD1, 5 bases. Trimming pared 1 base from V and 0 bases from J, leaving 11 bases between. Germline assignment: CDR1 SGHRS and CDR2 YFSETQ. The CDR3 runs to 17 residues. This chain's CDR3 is CASSLQGPSSYNSPLHF. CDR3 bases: TGCGCCAGCAGCTTGCAGGGACCGAGCTCCTATAATTCACCCCTCCACTTT.

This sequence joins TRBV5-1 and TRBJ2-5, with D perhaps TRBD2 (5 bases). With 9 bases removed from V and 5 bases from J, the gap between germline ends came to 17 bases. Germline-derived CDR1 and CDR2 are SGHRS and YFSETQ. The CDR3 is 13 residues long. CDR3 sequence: CATGDDPRETQYF. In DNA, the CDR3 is TGCGCCACCGGGGATGACCCAAGGGAGACCCAGTACTTC.

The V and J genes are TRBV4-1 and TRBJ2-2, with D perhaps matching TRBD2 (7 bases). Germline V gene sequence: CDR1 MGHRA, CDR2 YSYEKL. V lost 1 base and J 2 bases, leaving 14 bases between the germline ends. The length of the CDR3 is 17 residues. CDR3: CASSQVPSGGNTGELFF. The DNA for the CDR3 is TGCGCCAGCAGCCAAGTCCCTTCGGGGGGCAACACCGGGGAGCTGTTTTTT.

The chain's CDR3 is CASSLEVYGYTF. The CDR3 nucleotides are TGTGCCAGCAGCTTAGAAGTTTATGGCTACACCTTC. The genes are TRBV11-2 and TRBJ1-2; D remains unclear. This CDR3 has 12 residues. V dropped 0 bases and J dropped 5 bases, with 4 bases sitting between them. Germline loops: CDR1 SGHAT, CDR2 FQNNGV.

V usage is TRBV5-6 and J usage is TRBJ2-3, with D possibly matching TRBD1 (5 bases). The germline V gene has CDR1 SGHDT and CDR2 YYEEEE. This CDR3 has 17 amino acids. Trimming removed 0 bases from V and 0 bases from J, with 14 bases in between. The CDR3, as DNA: TGTGCCAGCAGCTTGGAGGCAGGGTTATTTAGCACAGATACGCAGTATTTT. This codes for CASSLEAGLFSTDTQYF.